This T cell receptor (beta chain) derives from a study of CD8+ T cells in alopecia areata. Study details: Among treated patients, oral tofacitinib was administered at 5 to 10 mg twice daily.

Broader study findings: Alopecia totalis/universalis scalp especially showed more expanded CD8+ clones than normal scalp. Normal-skin resident alphabeta T cells also appear among scalp sample sequences.

Extraction of RNA preceded its reverse transcription into cDNA, which served as the sequencing template. Libraries were prepared by immunoSEQ multiplex PCR; TCRdb keeps only in-frame clonotypes and omits some of them. Of 150,000 to 200,000 clones listed, around 64% are singletons. The germline CDR1 and CDR2 sequences are SGHDN and FVKESK. The length of the CDR3 is 17 residues. Trimming took 7 bases from V and 7 from J; bases not matched to a gene: 19. Alopecia areata patients gave lesional scalp punch biopsies and peripheral blood samples. Remarks on this clone: Its antigen is not identified.

This clonotype was sampled from a human donor with alopecia areata. The chain has TRBV14 and TRBJ2-1; 7 positions agree with TRBD2. The material sequenced was CD8+ T cells sorted from blood, taken at week 0. DNA of the CDR3: TGTGCCAGCAACCCTTGGGGGGGGTCAGTAGGCGATAATGAGCAGTTCTTC. This codes for CASNPWGGSVGDNEQFF.